These 21 T cell receptor beta chains share one sample of origin, sequenced in a study of control samples from healthy donors and cancer patients. The repertoire was sequenced with immunoSEQ multiplex PCR; TCRdb's copy has only in-frame clones and lacks some. The sample records 100,000 or so clones, approximately 90% being singletons. The sample was blood. These receptors all come from a man aged 25-45 years in good health.

In this sample, this clone turned up once. The V and J genes are TRBV9 and TRBJ1-1; D gene unclear. This CDR3 spans 14 amino acids. Trimming removed 0 bases at V and 2 bases at J, with 8 bases between. In germline, CDR1 is SGDLS, CDR2 YYNGEE. CDR3 nucleotides: TGTGCCAGCAGCGTAGCTGGGAGAAACACTGAAGCTTTCTTT. Protein product: CASSVAGRNTEAFF.

The chain has TRBV7-3 and TRBJ1-1; no reliable D call. CDR1 is SGHTA, CDR2 FQGTGA, per germline. CDR3 length: 14 residues. Trimming pared 4 bases from V and 0 bases from J, leaving 9 bases between. CDR3 in DNA: TGTGCCAGCAGCTCGCTTTCCGTGAACACTGAAGCTTTCTTT. It encodes CASSSLSVNTEAFF.

The CDR3 region is CASSRQGSYTEAFF. CDR3 in DNA: TGCGCCAGCAGCCGGCAGGGTAGCTACACTGAAGCTTTCTTT. This rearrangement joins TRBV4-1 to TRBJ1-1, with a weak D call TRBD1 (5 bases). The CDR3 contains 14 residues. The germline CDR1 and CDR2 sequences are MGHRA and YSYEKL. V lost 4 bases and J lost 3, with 12 bases in between.

The chain uses TRBV6-5 and TRBJ2-2, with 10 bases identical to TRBD1. After removal of 0 bases from V and 3 bases from J, the junction contained 1 base not matched to a gene. Germline values: CDR1 MNHEY, CDR2 SVGAGI. The CDR3 has 16 amino acids. This chain's CDR3 is CASSYSGTGDTGELFF. The CDR3 bases are TGTGCCAGCAGTTACTCCGGGACAGGGGACACCGGGGAGCTGTTTTTT.

Points on this clone: Within the sample, other DNA sequences also encode this same CDR3. The gene calls are TRBV28 and TRBJ2-1; D may be TRBD2 (6 bases). The CDR3 runs to 12 residues. Germline CDR1 MDHEN, CDR2 SYDVKM. V was cut by 2 bases and J by 7 bases, with 6 bases left in between. CDR3 sequence: CASSLGGNEQFF. DNA of the CDR3: TGTGCCAGCAGTTTAGGGGGGAATGAGCAGTTCTTC.

The chain has TRBV9 and TRBJ2-2; D remains ambiguous. The V gene lost 1 base and the J gene lost 1 base, with 5 bases spanning the gap. Germline CDR1 is SGDLS and CDR2 is YYNGEE. The CDR3 extends over 14 amino acids. CDR3 nucleotides: TGTGCCAGCAGCGTATTACAGAACACCGGGGAGCTGTTTTTT. Protein: CASSVLQNTGELFF.

This chain uses TRBV29-1 with TRBJ1-2; a weak D match, TRBD1 (6 bases). Germline V gene lookup returns CDR1 SQVTM and CDR2 ANQGSEA. The V gene lost 1 base and the J gene lost 4 bases, with 10 bases spanning the gap. The CDR3 sequence is 13 residues long. The CDR3 region is CSVEGTATYGYTF. In nucleotides, the CDR3 is TGCAGCGTTGAAGGGACAGCAACCTATGGCTACACCTTC.

On this clone itself: Other nucleotide sequences from this sample produce the same CDR3. The rearrangement joins TRBV28 to TRBJ1-5; no definite D call. This CDR3 contains 11 residues. With 5 bases removed from V and 6 bases from J, the gap between germline ends came to 5 bases. Looked up from germline, CDR1 is MDHEN and CDR2 is SYDVKM. The CDR3 region has the DNA TGTGCCAGCAGTCTTGGTCAGCCCCAGCATTTT. Translating gives CASSLGQPQHF.

This chain joins TRBV6-4 and TRBJ2-3; 12 nucleotides match TRBD2. J lost 4 bases, V lost 4 bases, and 0 bases had no gene match. Germline values: CDR1 MRHNA, CDR2 SNTAGT. This CDR3 has 14 amino acids. This CDR3 reads CASSASGGADTQYF. For the CDR3, the DNA is TGTGCCAGCAGTGCTAGCGGGGGGGCAGATACGCAGTATTTT.

V is TRBV4-2 and J is TRBJ2-7; no clear D gene. Trimming took 0 bases from V and 4 from J, leaving 7 bases between them. CDR1 is LGHNA and CDR2 is YNFKEQ in the germline V gene. The CDR3 length is 13 residues. The CDR3 spells CASSQDSGYEQYV. CDR3 in DNA: TGTGCCAGCAGCCAAGATTCGGGTTACGAGCAGTACGTC.

This clone was seen a handful of times. The chain has TRBV19 and TRBJ1-5; no firm D call. Trimming took 5 bases from V and 4 from J, leaving 6 bases between them. Germline assignment: CDR1 LNHDA and CDR2 SQIVND (reference sequence). CDR3 length: 12 residues. This CDR3 is CASSPGNQPQHF. Here the CDR3 DNA reads TGTGCCAGTAGTCCCGGGAATCAGCCCCAGCATTTT.

This CDR3 reads CASSPRVQETQYF. The DNA of the CDR3 is TGTGCCAGCTCACCTCGAGTTCAAGAGACCCAGTACTTC. The genes are TRBV18 and TRBJ2-5; D call uncertain. There are 13 residues in the CDR3. In germline, CDR1 is KGHSH, CDR2 LQKENI. V was clipped by 3 bases and J by 2 bases, with 7 bases between them.

J is TRBJ2-7 and V is TRBV3-1 (or the pseudogene TRBV3-2), with D possibly matching TRBD2 (6 bases). V lost 1 base and J 2 bases, leaving 12 bases between the germline ends. The germline V gene has CDR1 LGHDT and CDR2 YNNKEL (reference sequence). CDR3 length: 15 amino acids. CDR3 in amino acids: CASSQALATTYEQYF. CDR3 bases: TGTGCCAGCAGCCAAGCCCTAGCGACTACCTACGAGCAGTACTTC.

This clone was recorded a few times. The chain carries TRBV5-6 and TRBJ1-5; D remains ambiguous. In germline, CDR1 is SGHDT, CDR2 YYEEEE. Between the trimmed V and J ends, which lost 0 bases and 6 bases, there was a span of 7 bases. CDR3 length equals 13 residues. CDR3: CASSLGASQPQHF. DNA for the CDR3: TGTGCCAGCAGCTTGGGGGCGAGTCAGCCCCAGCATTTT. Variable domain in full (rest from reference TRBV5-6 and TRBJ1-5): DAGVTQSPTHLIKTRGQQVTLRCSPKSGHDTVSWYQQALGQGPQFIFQYYEEEERQRGNFPDRFSGHQFPNYSSELNVNALLLGDSALYLCASSLGASQPQHFGDGTRLSIL.

A few counts support this clone. CDR3 DNA: TGTGCCAGCAGCCCCGAGACAGGGCAATATTCACCCCTCCACTTT. Protein product: CASSPETGQYSPLHF. The gene calls are TRBV9 and TRBJ1-6; 7 bases are shared with TRBD1. After removal of 4 bases from V and 8 bases from J, the junction contained 9 bases not matched to a gene. The germline V gene has CDR1 SGDLS and CDR2 YYNGEE. This CDR3 has 15 residues.

The gene calls are TRBV6-5 and TRBJ1-1; D remains ambiguous. The CDR3 loop spans 13 amino acids. V dropped 6 bases and J dropped 1 base, with 9 bases sitting between them. Germline lookup yields CDR1 MNHEY and CDR2 SVGAGI. CDR3 region: CASSGRGNTEAFF. The CDR3 DNA reads as TGTGCCAGCAGCGGACGGGGGAACACTGAAGCTTTCTTT.

The chain has TRBV3-1 (or the pseudogene TRBV3-2) and TRBJ2-5; the match to TRBD2 covers 8 bases. Germline loops: CDR1 LGHDT, CDR2 YNNKEL (reference sequence). After removal of 1 base from V and 2 bases from J, the junction contained 9 bases not matched to a gene. The CDR3 runs to 17 residues. This chain's CDR3 is CASSQVFHGGDQETQYF. CDR3 DNA sequence: TGTGCCAGCAGCCAAGTATTTCACGGGGGGGATCAAGAGACCCAGTACTTC.

The chain has TRBV9 and TRBJ2-7; 10 bases agree with TRBD2. Germline assignment: CDR1 SGDLS and CDR2 YYNGEE. V lost 4 bases and J lost 3; bases outside the gene matches: 1. The CDR3 length is 13 residues. The CDR3 loop reads CASSRTSGYEQYF. In nucleotides, the CDR3 is TGTGCCAGCAGCAGGACTAGCGGCTACGAGCAGTACTTC.

The J gene is TRBJ1-1, the V gene TRBV7-9; D is unresolved. Germline CDR1 SEHNR, CDR2 FQNEAQ (reference sequence). The CDR3 contains 14 residues. V was trimmed by 5 bases and J by 2 bases, leaving 12 bases between them. CDR3 loop: CASSPVGRNTEAFF. CDR3 coding DNA: TGTGCCAGCAGCCCAGTGGGCAGAAACACTGAAGCTTTCTTT.

J is TRBJ1-2 and V is TRBV6-1; D not certain. The CDR3 has 17 amino acids. V gave up 0 bases and J gave up 0 bases, with 14 bases separating them. The germline V gene encodes CDR1 MNHNS and CDR2 SASEGT. The CDR3 nucleotides are TGTGCCAGCAGTGAAGCGCTTCCTGGGCTAGCTAACTATGGCTACACCTTC. Amino acids: CASSEALPGLANYGYTF.

The chain couples TRBV15 to TRBJ2-7, with TRBD2 matching 7 bases. Germline V lookup: CDR1 LNHNV, CDR2 YYDKDF (reference sequence). This CDR3 has 18 amino acids. The V gene end was trimmed by 0 bases and the J gene end by 6 bases; junction bases not matched to a gene: 17. In nucleotides, the CDR3 is TGTGCCACCAGCAGAGATAGTTCAAAGCGGGATAGGGGAGGCGAGCAGTACTTC. It yields the protein CATSRDSSKRDRGGEQYF.